A selection of T cell receptor beta chains follows, all from one sample in a study of cytomegalovirus exposure and HLA in healthy donors. Assay used: immunoSEQ multiplex PCR; TCRdb lists only in-frame clones, some missing. The sample has around 88,000 clones, 77% seen once. Sequenced input: PBMCs. The receptors originated from a man aged 50-60 years in good health and CMV-seropositive. CDR3s include the opening cysteine and the closing phenylalanine or tryptophan.

v_gene	len	j_gene	CDR3aa
TRBV5-6	15	TRBJ2-1	CASNTGGGSYNEQFF
TRBV2	13	TRBJ1-4	CASSAGTGGKLFF
TRBV9	12	TRBJ2-5	CASSVGEGTQYF
TRBV5-5	15	TRBJ1-2	CASSPQGAPENGYPF
TRBV27	12	TRBJ2-7	CASSSGSYEQYF
TRBV19	13	TRBJ2-7	CASSTTDYYEQYF
TRBV12-2	17	TRBJ2-7	CASRLAGGGLPKYEQYF
TRBV7-7	14	TRBJ2-1	CASSLEGGSYEQFF
TRBV2	14	TRBJ1-2	CASSIQGNSYGYTF
TRBV6-1	14	TRBJ1-2	CASSEGPGDYGYTF
TRBV7-2	14	TRBJ2-3	CASSLGPGKNTQYF
TRBV7-2	15	TRBJ1-2	CASSLGGQGARGYTF
TRBV30	12	TRBJ1-1	CAWSYNRREAFF
TRBV7-2	14	TRBJ1-2	CASSGMGQGYGYTF
TRBV4-3	15	TRBJ1-1	CASSQDGVSLTEAFF
TRBV7-2	16	TRBJ2-1	CASSLVFQGTANEQFF
TRBV12-5	14	TRBJ1-1	CASVRGQGFTEAFF
TRBV7-3	16	TRBJ1-1	CASSQIPGQGNTEAFF
TRBV2	14	TRBJ1-4	CASRQGRTNEKLFF
TRBV11-1	15	TRBJ2-3	CASSQRDRGSNTQYF
TRBV6-5	13	TRBJ2-7	CASSYSDSGEQYF
TRBV5-1	13	TRBJ1-4	CASTQAHGEKLFF
TRBV7-8	15	TRBJ1-1	CASSSRGTGNTEAFF
TRBV11-2	16	TRBJ2-3	CASSSPGTSFTDTQYF
TRBV4-3	13	TRBJ1-1	CASSQDTGGEAFF
TRBV29-1	15	TRBJ2-6	CSVELQDTGANVLTF
TRBV5-1	14	TRBJ2-3	CASGPGPGSNTQYF
TRBV10-2	13	TRBJ1-1	CASTLERGTEAFF
TRBV4-2	17	TRBJ2-1	CASSLTALAGGPGEQFF
TRBV4-2	13	TRBJ1-6	CASSPRQDTPLHF
TRBV6-5	16	TRBJ2-7	CASSYGASGGTYEQYF
TRBV12-5	15	TRBJ2-1	CASGWGQGSYNEQFF
TRBV7-8	16	TRBJ2-1	CASSPGVTPNLNEQFF
TRBV5-1	15	TRBJ1-4	CASSLGSSNNEKLFF
TRBV19	15	TRBJ1-4	CASSISPVIDEKLFF
TRBV4-2	18	TRBJ2-1	CASSPTSGGLSSYNEQFF
TRBV28	13	TRBJ2-3	CASTSPQTNTQYF
TRBV7-9	13	TRBJ2-7	CASSFLGLYEQYF
TRBV4-3	17	TRBJ2-1	CASSQDLWESSYNEQFF
TRBV29-1	12	TRBJ2-3	CSFSESADTQYF
TRBV5-6	13	TRBJ2-7	CASSFATGYEQYF